The sequence of this T cell receptor beta chain was determined in a study of shared clonotypes between healthy human individuals. Study-wide results and limits: Sharing across several donors was seen in roughly 5.2% of naive CD4 clonotypes.

From germline, CDR1 is MGHRA and CDR2 YSYEKL. Trimming shortened V by 4 bases and J by 4 bases, and 8 bases separated the two germline ends. The CDR3 consists of 12 residues. Assay: immunoSEQ multiplex PCR; the TCRdb copy retains only in-frame clones and omits some. This sample has under 1 million clones, with 92% found just once. CD45RO-negative, CCR7-positively selected cells formed the naive CD8 fraction, excluding terminally differentiated effector memory CD45RA+ cells. With respect to this clone: Its antigen is currently unknown. Different DNA sequences within this sample yield the same CDR3.

V usage is TRBV4-1 and J usage is TRBJ2-7; D gene uncertain. The TCR was taken from a man in his thirties or forties in good health. The specimen was naive CD8+ T cells sorted from blood. CDR3 amino acids: CASSPDSYEQYF. The CDR3 bases are TGCGCCAGCAGCCCGGATAGTTACGAGCAGTACTTC.